This TCR beta chain was captured in a study of T-cell reconstitution after alpha-beta-depleted transplantation in children. Trimming took off 5 bases at V and 8 bases at J, with 13 bases between the two ends. Germline V gene data show CDR1 as MDHEN and CDR2 as SYDVKM. This CDR3 comprises 13 residues. Preparation of the TCRbeta library involved a method that used unique molecular identifiers. MiXCR, run by TCRdb on the PCR reads, gives a single entry per CDR3 protein. Here the sample spans about 610,000 distinct CDR3 sequences, over 9.5% being singletons. The gene calls are TRBV28 and TRBJ2-1; unclear D gene. This receptor was taken from a human donor who donated a stem cell graft to a child with acute myeloid leukemia. The sample consisted of PBMCs from the stem cell graft donor, taken from the stem cell graft. The CDR3 nucleotides are TGTGCCAGCAGTCCTATTGTCGAGGATGAGCAGTTCTTC. It is translated as CASSPIVEDEQFF.